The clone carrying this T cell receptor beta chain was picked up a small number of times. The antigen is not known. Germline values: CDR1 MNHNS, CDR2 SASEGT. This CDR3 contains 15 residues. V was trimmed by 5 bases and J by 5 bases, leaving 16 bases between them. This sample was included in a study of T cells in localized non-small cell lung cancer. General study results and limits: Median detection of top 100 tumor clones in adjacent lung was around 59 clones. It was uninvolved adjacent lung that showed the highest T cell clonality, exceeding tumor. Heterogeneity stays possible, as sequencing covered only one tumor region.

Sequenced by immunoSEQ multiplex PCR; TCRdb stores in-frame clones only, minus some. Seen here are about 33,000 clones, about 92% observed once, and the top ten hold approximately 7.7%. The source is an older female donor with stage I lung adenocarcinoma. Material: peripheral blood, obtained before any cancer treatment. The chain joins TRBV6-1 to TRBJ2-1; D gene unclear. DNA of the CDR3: TGTGCCAGCAGTCCTAGGGTCGTCCAGAACAATGAGCAGTTCTTC. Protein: CASSPRVVQNNEQFF.